This T cell receptor (beta chain) was identified in a study of T cells in Graves' hyperthyroidism and ophthalmopathy. This clonotype turned up a few times. Graves' hyperthyroidism without ophthalmopathy progression within 18 months was termed stable. Uncontrolled infection, other autoimmune disease, pregnancy or lactation barred patients from enrollment. The CDR3 has 16 amino acids. The germline V gene encodes CDR1 PRHDT and CDR2 FYEKMQ (reference sequence). V was cut by 5 bases and J by 4 bases, with 18 bases left in between. Amplification of TCR beta CDR3 regions was performed using RNA transcripts as template. Carried out on the TCR CDR3, a first-round RT-PCR used the HTBI primer set. TCRdb redid the calling of the multiplex PCR reads with MiXCR, one entry per CDR3 protein. The table includes approximately 630,000 distinct CDR3 sequences, about a sixth detected once.

Sequencing used blood. The receptor's source is a woman in her twenties or thirties with Graves' hyperthyroidism. The chain recombines TRBV13 with TRBJ2-1, with D possibly matching TRBD1 (6 bases). The CDR3 reads CASSPREGTLYNEQFF. The CDR3 nucleotides read TGTGCCAGCAGCCCCCGAGAGGGGACACTTTACAATGAGCAGTTCTTC.